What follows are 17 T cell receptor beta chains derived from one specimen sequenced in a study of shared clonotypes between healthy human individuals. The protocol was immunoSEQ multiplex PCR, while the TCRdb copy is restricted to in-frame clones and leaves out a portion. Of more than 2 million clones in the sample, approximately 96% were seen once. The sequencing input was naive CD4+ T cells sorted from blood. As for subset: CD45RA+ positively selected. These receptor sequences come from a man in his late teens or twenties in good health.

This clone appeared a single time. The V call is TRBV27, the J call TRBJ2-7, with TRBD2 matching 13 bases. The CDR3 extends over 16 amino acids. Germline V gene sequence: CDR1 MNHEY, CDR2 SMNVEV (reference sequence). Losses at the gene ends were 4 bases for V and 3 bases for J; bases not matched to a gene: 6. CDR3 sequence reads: CASSYKGLAGLYEQYF. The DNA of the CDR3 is TGTGCCAGCAGTTATAAGGGACTAGCGGGGCTCTACGAGCAGTACTTC.

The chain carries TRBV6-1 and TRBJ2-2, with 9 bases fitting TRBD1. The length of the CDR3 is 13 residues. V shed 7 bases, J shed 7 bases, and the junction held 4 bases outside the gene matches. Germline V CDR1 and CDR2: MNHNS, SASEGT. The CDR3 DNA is TGTGCCAGCACACAGGGGGCTAACGGGGAGCTGTTTTTT. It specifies CASTQGANGELFF.

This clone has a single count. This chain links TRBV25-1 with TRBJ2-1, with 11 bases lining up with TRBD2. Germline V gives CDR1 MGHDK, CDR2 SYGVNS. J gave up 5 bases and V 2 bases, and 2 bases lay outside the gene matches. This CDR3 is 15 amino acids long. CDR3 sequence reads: CASSELAGGDNEQFF. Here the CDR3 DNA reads TGTGCCAGCAGTGAACTAGCGGGAGGAGACAATGAGCAGTTCTTC.

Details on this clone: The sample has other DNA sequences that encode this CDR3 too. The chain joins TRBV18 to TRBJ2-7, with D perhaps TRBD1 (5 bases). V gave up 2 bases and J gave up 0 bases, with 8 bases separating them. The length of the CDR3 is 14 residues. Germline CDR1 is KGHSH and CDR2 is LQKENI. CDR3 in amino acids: CASSPGAVSYEQYF. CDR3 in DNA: TGTGCCAGCTCACCAGGGGCAGTCTCCTACGAGCAGTACTTC. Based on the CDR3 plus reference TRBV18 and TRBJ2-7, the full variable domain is NAGVMQNPRHLVRRRGQEARLRCSPMKGHSHVYWYRQLPEEGLKFMVYLQKENIIDESGMPKERFSAEFPKEGPSILRIQQVVRGDSAAYFCASSPGAVSYEQYFGPGTRLTVT.

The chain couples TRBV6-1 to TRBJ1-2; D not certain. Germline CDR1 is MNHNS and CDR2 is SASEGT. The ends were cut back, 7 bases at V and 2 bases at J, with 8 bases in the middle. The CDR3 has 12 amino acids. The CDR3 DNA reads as TGTGCCAGCACGTCACAAAACTATGGCTACACCTTC. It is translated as CASTSQNYGYTF.

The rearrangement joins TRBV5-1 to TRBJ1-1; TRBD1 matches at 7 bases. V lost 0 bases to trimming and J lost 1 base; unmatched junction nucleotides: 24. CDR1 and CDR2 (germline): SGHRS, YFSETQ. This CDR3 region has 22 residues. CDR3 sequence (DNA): TGCGCCAGCAGCTTGGCGAGACGGTTCACAGGGGCCGCGGGGGGCACGAACACTGAAGCTTTCTTT. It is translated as CASSLARRFTGAAGGTNTEAFF. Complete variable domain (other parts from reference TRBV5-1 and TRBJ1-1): KAGVTQTPRYLIKTRGQQVTLSCSPISGHRSVSWYQQTPGQGLQFLFEYFSETQRNKGNFPGRFSGRQFSNSRSEMNVSTLELGDSALYLCASSLARRFTGAAGGTNTEAFFGQGTRLTVV.

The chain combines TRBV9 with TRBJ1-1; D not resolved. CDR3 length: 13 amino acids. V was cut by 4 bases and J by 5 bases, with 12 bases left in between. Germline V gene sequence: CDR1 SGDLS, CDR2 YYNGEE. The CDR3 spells CASSLTSGTEAFF. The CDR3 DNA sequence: TGTGCCAGCAGCCTGACGTCGGGTACTGAAGCTTTCTTT. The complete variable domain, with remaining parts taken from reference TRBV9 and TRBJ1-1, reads DSGVTQTPKHLITATGQRVTLRCSPRSGDLSVYWYQQSLDQGLQFLIQYYNGEERAKGNILERFSAQQFPDLHSELNLSSLELGDSALYFCASSLTSGTEAFFGQGTRLTVV.

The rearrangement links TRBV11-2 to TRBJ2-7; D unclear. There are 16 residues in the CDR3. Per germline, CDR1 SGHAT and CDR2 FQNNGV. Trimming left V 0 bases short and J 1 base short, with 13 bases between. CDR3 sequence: CASSLEGSTLSYEQYF. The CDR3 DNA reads TGTGCCAGCAGCTTAGAAGGTAGCACACTATCCTACGAGCAGTACTTC.

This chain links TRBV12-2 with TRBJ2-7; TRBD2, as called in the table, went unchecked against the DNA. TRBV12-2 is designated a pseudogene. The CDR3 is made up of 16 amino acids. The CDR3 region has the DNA TGTGCAAGTCGCTTATACGGGATACTAGATAGTACGGAGCAGTACTTC. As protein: CASRLYGILDSTEQYF.

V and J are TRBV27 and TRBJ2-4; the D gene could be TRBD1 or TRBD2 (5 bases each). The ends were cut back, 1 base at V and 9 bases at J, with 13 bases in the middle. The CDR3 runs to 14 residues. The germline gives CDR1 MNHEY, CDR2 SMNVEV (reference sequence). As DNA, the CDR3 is TGTGCCAGCAGTTTATTTTGGGGCGAGGGCATTCAGTACTTC. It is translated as CASSLFWGEGIQYF.

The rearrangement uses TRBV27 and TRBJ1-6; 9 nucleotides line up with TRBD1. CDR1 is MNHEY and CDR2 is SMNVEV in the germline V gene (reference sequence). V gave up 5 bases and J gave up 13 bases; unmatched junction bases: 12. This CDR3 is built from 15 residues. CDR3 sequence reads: CASSLRTGGFRPLHF. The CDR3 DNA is TGTGCCAGCAGTCTCCGCACAGGGGGCTTTAGGCCCCTCCACTTT.

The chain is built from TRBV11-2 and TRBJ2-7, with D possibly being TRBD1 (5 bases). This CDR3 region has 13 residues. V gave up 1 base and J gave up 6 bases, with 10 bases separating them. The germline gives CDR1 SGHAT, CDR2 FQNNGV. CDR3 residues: CASSLAGNGEQYF. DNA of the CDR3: TGTGCCAGCAGCTTAGCAGGGAACGGCGAGCAGTACTTC.

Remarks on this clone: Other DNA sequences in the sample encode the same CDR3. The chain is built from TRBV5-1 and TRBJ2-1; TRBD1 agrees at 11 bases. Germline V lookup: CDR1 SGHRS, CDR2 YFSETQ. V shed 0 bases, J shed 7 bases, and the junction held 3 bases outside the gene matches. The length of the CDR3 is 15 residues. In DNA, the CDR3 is TGCGCCAGCAGCTTGGATGGGACAGGGGGGAATGAGCAGTTCTTC. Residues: CASSLDGTGGNEQFF.

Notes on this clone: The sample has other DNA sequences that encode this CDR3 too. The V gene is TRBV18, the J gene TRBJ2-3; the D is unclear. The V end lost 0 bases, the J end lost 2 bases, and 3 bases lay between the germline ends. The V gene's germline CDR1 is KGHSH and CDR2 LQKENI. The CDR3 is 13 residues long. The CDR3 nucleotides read TGTGCCAGCTCACCACCAGTCACAGATACGCAGTATTTT. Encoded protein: CASSPPVTDTQYF. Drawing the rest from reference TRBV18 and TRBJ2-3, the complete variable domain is NAGVMQNPRHLVRRRGQEARLRCSPMKGHSHVYWYRQLPEEGLKFMVYLQKENIIDESGMPKERFSAEFPKEGPSILRIQQVVRGDSAAYFCASSPPVTDTQYFGPGTRLTVL.

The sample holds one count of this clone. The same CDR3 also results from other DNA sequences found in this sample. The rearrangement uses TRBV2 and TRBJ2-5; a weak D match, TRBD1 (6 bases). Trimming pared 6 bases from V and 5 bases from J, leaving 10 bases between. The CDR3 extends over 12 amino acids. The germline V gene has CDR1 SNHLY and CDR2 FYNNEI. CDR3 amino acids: CASRGAGETQYF. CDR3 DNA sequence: TGTGCCAGCAGGGGGGCAGGGGAGACCCAGTACTTC.

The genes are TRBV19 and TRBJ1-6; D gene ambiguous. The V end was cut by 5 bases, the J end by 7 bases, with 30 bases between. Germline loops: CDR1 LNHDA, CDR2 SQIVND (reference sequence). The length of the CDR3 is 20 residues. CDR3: CASSLSTRGHPPIENSPLHF. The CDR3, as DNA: TGTGCCAGTAGTCTCTCGACCAGAGGCCATCCCCCAATAGAGAATTCACCCCTCCACTTT.

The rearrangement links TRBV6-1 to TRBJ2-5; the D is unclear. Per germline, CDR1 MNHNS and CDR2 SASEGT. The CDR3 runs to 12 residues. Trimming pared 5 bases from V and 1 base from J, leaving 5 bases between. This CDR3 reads CASSHVQETQYF. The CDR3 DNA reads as TGTGCCAGCAGTCACGTCCAAGAGACCCAGTACTTC.